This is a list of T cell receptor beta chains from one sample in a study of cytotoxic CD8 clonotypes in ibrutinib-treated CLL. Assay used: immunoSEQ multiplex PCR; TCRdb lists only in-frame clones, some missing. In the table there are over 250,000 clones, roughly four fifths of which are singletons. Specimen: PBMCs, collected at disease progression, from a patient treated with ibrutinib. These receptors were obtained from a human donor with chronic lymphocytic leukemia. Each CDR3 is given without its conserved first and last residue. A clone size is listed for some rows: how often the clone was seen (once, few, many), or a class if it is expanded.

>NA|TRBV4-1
ASSQDYSPWDQPQH
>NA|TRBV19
ASSIQTTGELF
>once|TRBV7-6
ASGNQGASQY
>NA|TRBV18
ASSPRVPIFYNEQF
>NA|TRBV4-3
ASSQGQHSGNTIY
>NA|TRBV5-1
ASSLFQGGY
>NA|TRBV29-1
SVPGQTTGELF
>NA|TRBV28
ASRGLAWNEQF
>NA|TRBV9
ASSVTVNYGYT
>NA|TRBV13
ASSLEVVDTQY
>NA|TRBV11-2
ASSLAGTSIYEQY
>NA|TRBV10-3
AISEQGLGLNYGYT
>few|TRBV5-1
ASSLALDTQY
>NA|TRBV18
ASSPPPGGFMNEQF
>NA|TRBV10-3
AISGEGMGLAGVEQF
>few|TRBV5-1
ASSLVGFGYT
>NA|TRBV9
ASSPERWSGKVTEAF
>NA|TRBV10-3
AIRGSGYEQY
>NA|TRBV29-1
SVGRGGKAF
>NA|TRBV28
ASRTGYYEQY
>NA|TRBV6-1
ASRTGRVNYGYT
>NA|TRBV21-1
ASSKERRGGGANVLT